This TCR beta chain came from a study of T cell responses to AZD1222 COVID-19 vaccine. General observations from the study: In the spike-specific TCR repertoire, nearly half reportedly target unmutated variant regions.

This table comes from immunoSEQ multiplex PCR, and its TCRdb copy is limited to in-frame clones, with some not included. The sample shows around 180,000 clones, about 94% of them seen only once. Germline lookup yields CDR1 SSHAT and CDR2 FNYEAQ (reference sequence). This CDR3 region has 15 residues. This clone occurred once. Its matching antigen is unknown. One end of the junction varies from germline; a read error may be responsible. This TCR was recovered from an adult in good health. This material consisted of peripheral blood, taken on day 0 of AZD1222 vaccination. The genes are TRBV7-7 and TRBJ2-5; D is perhaps TRBD2 (6 bases). This chain's CDR3 is CASSPIGQGGETQYF. The CDR3 nucleotides read TGTGCTAGCAGCCCCATAGGGCAGGGAGGAGAGACCCAGTACTTC.